The following is a TCR beta chain sequence with its context. Donors counted as nominally healthy when sampled, yet unrecorded immune exposures were likely. This sample was taken from a study of cytomegalovirus exposure and HLA in healthy donors. PCR involved 60 Vbeta and 13 Jbeta primers. Some clones are missing from TCRdb's copy, which holds only in-frame ones; the method was immunoSEQ multiplex PCR. The repertoire has about 180,000 clones, 80% of them found once; the top ten carry approximately 1.3%. Germline V gives CDR1 SGHAT, CDR2 FQNNGV. CDR3 length: 14 amino acids. The junction had 3 bases not matched to a gene; V was cut back by 3 bases and J by 2 bases.

Material: PBMCs. The V and J genes are TRBV11-2 and TRBJ2-5; 7 bases are a match to TRBD2. This TCR was recovered from a girl aged 5-17 years in good health and CMV-seropositive. The CDR3 DNA reads as TGTGCCAGCAGCTTCTGGGGGGGGCAAGAGACCCAGTACTTC. Protein: CASSFWGGQETQYF.